This T cell receptor beta chain was recovered during a study of blood T cell repertoires in COVID-19 (dated by TCRdb to 2018 to 2020). Describing the broader study: Samples covering the acute and convalescent phases of COVID-19 were provided by collaborators in the United States, Italy and Spain. The samples were drawn from the first 160 participants of the ongoing ImmuneRACE study and from 1,254 subjects provided by 6 global collaborators. The sample metadata nearly always contained a de-identified subject ID, COVID-19 status, age in years and sex. HLA class I and class II types, where available, came from metadata supplied by the sample provider rather than from assay-based typing. The repertoires were made available in a free public database intended to serve as a resource for research on the immune response to SARS-CoV-2. Subjects who had been exposed to COVID-19, were actively infected with it, or had recovered from it provided the deeply sampled blood TCRbeta repertoires that made up the dataset. The material from the prospective study consisted of cDNA or gDNA derived from T cells, B-cell-depleted T cells, or PBMCs. What the study reported, not specific to this receptor: Clinical and demographic metadata were provided uncurated, with the amount varying by source and participant.

Of note for this clone: Its antigen is unknown. Base quality data are lacking; no much larger clone is found one base away.

V is trimmed back by 1 base and J by 9 bases, and the junction contains 18 bases that no gene match accounts for. From a lookup of the germline V gene, CDR1 and CDR2 are LGHNA and YNFKEQ. The CDR3, from cysteine to phenylalanine, totals 20 residues. The read is trimmed to its CDR3 DNA, 60 bases read in frame from base 1. Each collaborating institution followed its own protocols to collect whole blood in K2EDTA tubes. For TCRbeta analysis, collaborators shipped samples as frozen whole blood, isolated PBMCs, or DNA extracted from either of those sample types. The immunoSEQ Assay, a bias-controlled multiplex PCR, was used to amplify TCRbeta CDR3 regions from genomic DNA. The authors' analysis ran thus. Within the assay, amplification of reference gene primers was used to estimate how many nucleated cells each sample contained. Sequence reads were collapsed and filtered to measure the absolute abundance of every unique TCRbeta CDR3 rearrangement. For each sample, productive Simpson clonality was calculated as the square root of Simpson's diversity index over productive rearrangements. Imported from immuneACCESS, the table was reduced by TCRdb to in-frame sequences with V and J called. These copies leave out some clones; in studies compared against another copy, an unresolved V gene accounts for under half, and the cause of the remainder is not known. The D gene and trimming were derived from the DNA, and the V and J assignments and clone size from that table. In this sample the table shows fewer than 120,000 clones, around 89% of which occur a single time. The top ten constitute approximately 3.5% of the sample.

The chain joins TRBV4-2 to TRBJ2-1; the central 13 bases match TRBD2. The sequence was obtained from a woman in her forties or fifties with acute or convalescent COVID-19. Sample: peripheral blood. The sequence in DNA is TGTGCCAGCAGCCAAGCCCACAGACCGGGACTAGCGGGATCCAAGCTTGAGCAGTTCTTC. Translation gives CASSQAHRPGLAGSKLEQFF.